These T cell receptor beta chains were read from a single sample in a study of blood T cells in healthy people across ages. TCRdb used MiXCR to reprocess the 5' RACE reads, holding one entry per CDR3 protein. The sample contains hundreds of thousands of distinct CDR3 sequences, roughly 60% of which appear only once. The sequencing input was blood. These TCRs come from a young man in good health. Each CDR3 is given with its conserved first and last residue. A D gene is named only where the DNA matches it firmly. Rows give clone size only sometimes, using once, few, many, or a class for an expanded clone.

DNA: TGCAGCGTTGCAGTTGGCGGTGATACGCAGTATTTT; CDR3: CSVAVGGDTQYF; size: few; J: TRBJ2-3; V: TRBV29-1; D: -
DNA: TGCAGTGCTAGAGAAGGGGGAGATACTGAAGCTTTCTTT; CDR3: CSAREGGDTEAFF; size: -; J: TRBJ1-1; V: TRBV20-1; D: -
DNA: TGTGCCAGCAGCGAGCTCGTGGATAGCGAGCAGTACTTC; CDR3: CASSELVDSEQYF; size: -; J: TRBJ2-7; V: TRBV3-1; D: -
DNA: TGCAGTGCCAGGGGAGCTGGTAACGAGCAGTACTTC; CDR3: CSARGAGNEQYF; size: -; J: TRBJ2-7; V: TRBV29-1; D: -
DNA: TGCAGCGTTGGTTGGGGGCCGGGGGAGCAGTACTTC; CDR3: CSVGWGPGEQYF; size: -; J: TRBJ2-7; V: TRBV29-1; D: -
DNA: TGCAGTGCTCCCATGGGACTCCTGAATGAGCAGTACTTC; CDR3: CSAPMGLLNEQYF; size: once; J: TRBJ2-7; V: TRBV20-1; D: -
DNA: TGTGCTAGCAGCTTTGACCTGGAGACCCAGTACTTC; CDR3: CASSFDLETQYF; size: few; J: TRBJ2-5; V: TRBV7-2; D: -
DNA: TGTGCCAGCAGCTTAAACTCCCGGGAGACCCAGTACTTC; CDR3: CASSLNSRETQYF; size: few; J: TRBJ2-5; V: TRBV7-2; D: -
DNA: TGTGCCAGCGTCCACTCCCAACTAGCGAGAGGCGACGAGACCCAGTACTTC; CDR3: CASVHSQLARGDETQYF; size: once; J: TRBJ2-5; V: TRBV11-1; D: TRBD2
DNA: TGTGCCAGCAGCCGCGGGAGTCTCGGTTCCTACGAGCAGTTCTTC; CDR3: CASSRGSLGSYEQFF; size: once; J: TRBJ2-1; V: TRBV7-3; D: TRBD2
DNA: TGTGCCAGCAGTTTATCTGGCACTGGGCTGACTTTC; CDR3: CASSLSGTGLTF; size: -; J: TRBJ2-6; V: TRBV27; D: -
DNA: TGTGCCAGCAGCTTTCCGGCGGGACGGGAGACCCAGTACTTC; CDR3: CASSFPAGRETQYF; size: -; J: TRBJ2-5; V: TRBV11-2; D: -
DNA: TGTGCCACCAGCCGTCCCGGGACAGGGGATGAGCAGTTCTTC; CDR3: CATSRPGTGDEQFF; size: few; J: TRBJ2-1; V: TRBV15; D: TRBD1
DNA: TGCAGTGCTAGTACTGCCTTTTCCTACGAGCAGTACTTC; CDR3: CSASTAFSYEQYF; size: -; J: TRBJ2-7; V: TRBV20-1; D: -
DNA: TGCAGCGTTGCCGGCTACCGCGGAGATGAGCAGTTCTTC; CDR3: CSVAGYRGDEQFF; size: many; J: TRBJ2-1; V: TRBV29-1; D: -
DNA: TGTGCCAGCAGTTACGACCCAATCCCTCCTTACGAGCAGTACTTC; CDR3: CASSYDPIPPYEQYF; size: -; J: TRBJ2-7; V: TRBV6-6; D: -
DNA: TGTGCCAGCAGCTCTCTTACCGGGGGACCTTATGGCTACACCTTC; CDR3: CASSSLTGGPYGYTF; size: -; J: TRBJ1-2; V: TRBV7-9; D: -
DNA: TGTGCCATCAGTGTCGTGGGACCCAAACCCTACGAGCAGTACTTC; CDR3: CAISVVGPKPYEQYF; size: -; J: TRBJ2-7; V: TRBV10-3; D: -
DNA: TGCAGTGCGGGACTAGCGGGAGATGAGACCCAGTACTTC; CDR3: CSAGLAGDETQYF; size: -; J: TRBJ2-5; V: TRBV20-1; D: TRBD2
DNA: TGCGCCAGCAGAGCGACGGGACCCGGGGAGTGGAATGAGCAGTTCTTC; CDR3: CASRATGPGEWNEQFF; size: -; J: TRBJ2-1; V: TRBV5-1; D: -
DNA: TGTGCCAGCAGCCTCAGCGCGGTGGGTATCTATGGCTACACCTTC; CDR3: CASSLSAVGIYGYTF; size: -; J: TRBJ1-2; V: TRBV11-1; D: -
DNA: TGCAGTGCTAGAGATCCTAAGGCCCCCTACGAGCAGTACTTC; CDR3: CSARDPKAPYEQYF; size: few; J: TRBJ2-7; V: TRBV20-1; D: -
DNA: TGCAGTGCTCTGGGACAGGGGGCTGCCAAAAACATTCAGTACTTC; CDR3: CSALGQGAAKNIQYF; size: -; J: TRBJ2-4; V: TRBV20-1; D: TRBD1
DNA: TGTGCCAGCAGCTATAGACAGGGGGAGTATGGCTACACCTTC; CDR3: CASSYRQGEYGYTF; size: -; J: TRBJ1-2; V: TRBV7-2; D: TRBD1
DNA: TGTGCCAGCAGTTTGCGCCCTCGACAGGGACCTTACAATGAGCAGTTCTTC; CDR3: CASSLRPRQGPYNEQFF; size: -; J: TRBJ2-1; V: TRBV27; D: TRBD1
DNA: TGCGCCAGCAGCTTGCTCGGGACAGGGGGAACTGGCGAGCAGTACTTC; CDR3: CASSLLGTGGTGEQYF; size: few; J: TRBJ2-7; V: TRBV5-1; D: TRBD1
DNA: TGCGCCAGCAGCCGGCCGGGACCCGGTTACCAAGAGACCCAGTACTTC; CDR3: CASSRPGPGYQETQYF; size: few; J: TRBJ2-5; V: TRBV4-1; D: -
DNA: TGCGCCAGCAGCCAGGCCTCCGGACAGGGGTATGATCAGCCCCAGCATTTT; CDR3: CASSQASGQGYDQPQHF; size: many; J: TRBJ1-5; V: TRBV4-1; D: TRBD1
DNA: TGTGCCAGCAGTTTCATGGCCTGGGAGACCCAGTACTTC; CDR3: CASSFMAWETQYF; size: few; J: TRBJ2-5; V: TRBV6-6; D: -
DNA: TGTGCCAGCAGGCAGGGGGCTGAGAACATTCAGTACTTC; CDR3: CASRQGAENIQYF; size: once; J: TRBJ2-4; V: TRBV6-6; D: TRBD1
DNA: TGTGCCAGCAGTACACAGAATCTAGGGACTGAAGCTTTCTTT; CDR3: CASSTQNLGTEAFF; size: -; J: TRBJ1-1; V: TRBV12-3/TRBV12-4; D: -
DNA: TGTGCCAGCAGTGAGCGGGAGGGCGGCGCAGATACGCAGTATTTT; CDR3: CASSEREGGADTQYF; size: -; J: TRBJ2-3; V: TRBV6-2/TRBV6-3; D: TRBD2
DNA: TGCGCCAGCAGCGCGGCGGTAGCGGGACGATATGAGCAGTTCTTC; CDR3: CASSAAVAGRYEQFF; size: -; J: TRBJ2-1; V: TRBV4-3; D: TRBD2
DNA: TGTGCCATCTGTGGTGACCCCCCCTTGGAGGGGACAGATACGCAGTATTTT; CDR3: CAICGDPPLEGTDTQYF; size: -; J: TRBJ2-3; V: TRBV10-3; D: -
DNA: TGCGCCAGCAGCCAAGATCCTCGAAGCGTCCGCACAGATACGCAGTATTTT; CDR3: CASSQDPRSVRTDTQYF; size: few; J: TRBJ2-3; V: TRBV4-3; D: -
DNA: TGTGCCACCAGTGATTTGGAGGGTGAAGCTTTCTTT; CDR3: CATSDLEGEAFF; size: -; J: TRBJ1-1; V: TRBV24-1; D: -
DNA: TGCGCCAGTGGTTTTGGCTATGGCTACACCTTC; CDR3: CASGFGYGYTF; size: -; J: TRBJ1-2; V: TRBV10-2; D: -
DNA: TGTGCCAGCAGCTACCCCGGGCGGGGCGCCTACGAGCAGTACTTC; CDR3: CASSYPGRGAYEQYF; size: -; J: TRBJ2-7; V: TRBV7-3; D: -
DNA: TGTGCCAGCAGCCCGATGGGGATTCGGGAAAAACTGTTTTTT; CDR3: CASSPMGIREKLFF; size: few; J: TRBJ1-4; V: TRBV7-9; D: -
DNA: TGCAGCGTGAACGCGAACACCGGGGAGCTGTTTTTT; CDR3: CSVNANTGELFF; size: -; J: TRBJ2-2; V: TRBV29-1; D: -
DNA: TGCGCCAGCAGCCCGGGACGTCGTGTGTCTAGCGGGTTGCCCGGGGAGCTGTTTTTT; CDR3: CASSPGRRVSSGLPGELFF; size: -; J: TRBJ2-2; V: TRBV4-1; D: TRBD2
DNA: TGCAGTGCTAGAGCCGGTGGGGGGGAGACCCAGTACTTC; CDR3: CSARAGGGETQYF; size: few; J: TRBJ2-5; V: TRBV20-1; D: -
DNA: TGCAGTGCTAGACTAGCGTTAGCCAAAAACATTCAGTACTTC; CDR3: CSARLALAKNIQYF; size: once; J: TRBJ2-4; V: TRBV20-1; D: -
DNA: TGCAGTGCTAGAGGCAGGGGAAGGTCGGACACTGAAGCTTTCTTT; CDR3: CSARGRGRSDTEAFF; size: -; J: TRBJ1-1; V: TRBV20-1; D: -
DNA: TGTGCCAGCAGCCAAGGGGACAGGGGCCATGAGACCCAGTACTTC; CDR3: CASSQGDRGHETQYF; size: -; J: TRBJ2-5; V: TRBV6-2/TRBV6-3; D: TRBD1
DNA: TGCAGCGCAGGGGGAGGTAGCACAGATACGCAGTATTTT; CDR3: CSAGGGSTDTQYF; size: few; J: TRBJ2-3; V: TRBV29-1; D: -
DNA: TGCAGCGTTGAGGGGAAGTACTCTGACACTGAAGCTTTCTTT; CDR3: CSVEGKYSDTEAFF; size: -; J: TRBJ1-1; V: TRBV29-1; D: -
DNA: TGTGCCAGCAGTTCCGACAGGGTTATCAGCTATGGCTGCACCTTC; CDR3: CASSSDRVISYGCTF; size: -; J: TRBJ1-2; V: TRBV6-2/TRBV6-3; D: TRBD1
DNA: TGTGCCAGCAGCCACGGGCCAGAGACCCAGTACTTC; CDR3: CASSHGPETQYF; size: -; J: TRBJ2-5; V: TRBV11-3; D: -
DNA: TGTGCCAGCAGCCAAGAACTAGCGGGGGCCGGGGAGCTGTTTTTT; CDR3: CASSQELAGAGELFF; size: -; J: TRBJ2-2; V: TRBV4-2; D: TRBD2
DNA: TGTGCCAGCAGTTACGGCAGGGGGTACCCTTTGGGCTCCTACGAGCAGTACTTC; CDR3: CASSYGRGYPLGSYEQYF; size: -; J: TRBJ2-7; V: TRBV6-2/TRBV6-3; D: TRBD1
DNA: TGTGCCAGCAGTCCCCAAGGACTAGCGGGAGGACCTTACGAGCAGTACTTC; CDR3: CASSPQGLAGGPYEQYF; size: -; J: TRBJ2-7; V: TRBV28; D: TRBD2
DNA: TGCGCCAGCAGCTTCCAAGGACCCTACGAGCAGTACTTC; CDR3: CASSFQGPYEQYF; size: -; J: TRBJ2-7; V: TRBV28; D: -
DNA: TGTGCCAGCAGCCAAGACATTCTCATCGGTGAGGGCACAGATACGCAGTATTTT; CDR3: CASSQDILIGEGTDTQYF; size: -; J: TRBJ2-3; V: TRBV3-1; D: -
DNA: TGCATCGGACGGTCTGACACAGATACGCAGTATTTT; CDR3: CIGRSDTDTQYF; size: few; J: TRBJ2-3; V: TRBV29-1; D: -